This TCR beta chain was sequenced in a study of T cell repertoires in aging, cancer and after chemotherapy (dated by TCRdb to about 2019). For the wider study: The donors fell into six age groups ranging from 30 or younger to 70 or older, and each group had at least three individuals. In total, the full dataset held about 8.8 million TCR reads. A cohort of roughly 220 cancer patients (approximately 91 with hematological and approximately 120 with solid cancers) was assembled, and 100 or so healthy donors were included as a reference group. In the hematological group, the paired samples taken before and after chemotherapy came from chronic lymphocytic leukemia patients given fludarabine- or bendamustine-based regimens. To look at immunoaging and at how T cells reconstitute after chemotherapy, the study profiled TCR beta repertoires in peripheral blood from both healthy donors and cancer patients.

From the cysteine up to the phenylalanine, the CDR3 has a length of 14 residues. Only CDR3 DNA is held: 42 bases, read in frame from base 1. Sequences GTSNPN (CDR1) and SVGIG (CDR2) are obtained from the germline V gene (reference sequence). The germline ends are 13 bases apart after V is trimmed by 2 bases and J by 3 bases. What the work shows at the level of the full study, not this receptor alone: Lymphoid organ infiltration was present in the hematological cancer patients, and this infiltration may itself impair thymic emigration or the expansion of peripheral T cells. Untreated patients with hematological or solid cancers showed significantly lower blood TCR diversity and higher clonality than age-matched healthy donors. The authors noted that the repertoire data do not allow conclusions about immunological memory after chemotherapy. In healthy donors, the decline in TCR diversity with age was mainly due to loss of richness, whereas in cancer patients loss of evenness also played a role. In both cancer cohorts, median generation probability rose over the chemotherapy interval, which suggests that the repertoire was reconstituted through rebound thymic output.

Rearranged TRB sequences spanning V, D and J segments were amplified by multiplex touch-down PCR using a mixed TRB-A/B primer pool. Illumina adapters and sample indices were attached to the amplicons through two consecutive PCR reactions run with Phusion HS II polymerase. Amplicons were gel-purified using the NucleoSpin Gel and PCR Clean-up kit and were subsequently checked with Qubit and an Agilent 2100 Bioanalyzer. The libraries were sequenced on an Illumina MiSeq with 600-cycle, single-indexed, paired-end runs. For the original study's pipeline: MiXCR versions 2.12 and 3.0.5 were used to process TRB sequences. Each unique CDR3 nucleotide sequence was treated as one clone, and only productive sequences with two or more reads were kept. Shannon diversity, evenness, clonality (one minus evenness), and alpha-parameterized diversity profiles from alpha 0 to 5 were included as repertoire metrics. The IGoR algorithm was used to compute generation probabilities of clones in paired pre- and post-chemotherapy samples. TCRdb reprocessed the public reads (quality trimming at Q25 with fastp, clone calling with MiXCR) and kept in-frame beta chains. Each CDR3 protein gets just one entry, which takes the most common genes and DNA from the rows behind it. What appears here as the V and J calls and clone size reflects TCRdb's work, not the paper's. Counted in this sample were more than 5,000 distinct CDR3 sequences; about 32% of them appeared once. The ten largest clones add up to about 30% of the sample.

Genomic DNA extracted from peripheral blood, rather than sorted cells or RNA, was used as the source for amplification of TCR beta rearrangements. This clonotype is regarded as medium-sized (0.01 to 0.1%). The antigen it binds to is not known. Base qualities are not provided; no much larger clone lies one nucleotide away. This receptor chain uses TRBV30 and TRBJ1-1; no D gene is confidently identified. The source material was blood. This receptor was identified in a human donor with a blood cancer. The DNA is TGTGCCTGGAGTTCAAAGAGAGGACACACTGAAGCTTTCTTT. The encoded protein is CAWSSKRGHTEAFF.